The rows below give T cell receptor beta chains drawn from one sample of a study of cytomegalovirus exposure and HLA in healthy donors. Only in-frame clones appear in the TCRdb table, and some are missing; sequencing was by immunoSEQ multiplex PCR. The table has about 240,000 clones, approximately 90% seen once. What was sequenced was PBMCs. These receptors came from a man younger than 35 in good health and CMV-seronegative. Each CDR3 is given with its conserved first and last residue. Each record gives: D gene, clone size, J gene, V gene, CDR3 DNA, CDR3 protein. D genes are given only for firm matches. Expanded clones are given a class, and other clones once, few, many or no size at all.

d_gene: NA; abundance: NA; j_gene: TRBJ1-4; v_gene: TRBV4-2; CDR3nt: TGTGCCAGCAGCCAAGATCCGCAGGGGTTGGGTGAAAAACTGTTTTTT; CDR3aa: CASSQDPQGLGEKLFF
d_gene: TRBD1; abundance: NA; j_gene: TRBJ2-7; v_gene: TRBV9; CDR3nt: TGTGCCAGCAGCGTCGGGACAGAGACCTACGAGCAGTACTTC; CDR3aa: CASSVGTETYEQYF
d_gene: TRBD2; abundance: NA; j_gene: TRBJ2-1; v_gene: TRBV7-8; CDR3nt: TGTGCCAGCAGCCGCCCAATCGGGAGGGATACCAATGAGCAGTTCTTC; CDR3aa: CASSRPIGRDTNEQFF
d_gene: NA; abundance: once; j_gene: TRBJ2-7; v_gene: TRBV4-2; CDR3nt: TGTGCCAGCAGCCACGGGAACGCGGCCTCGGCCTACGAGCAGTACTTC; CDR3aa: CASSHGNAASAYEQYF
d_gene: NA; abundance: NA; j_gene: TRBJ2-5; v_gene: TRBV4-1; CDR3nt: TGCGCCAGCAGCCCTTCGACAGGTCCAAAAGAGACCCAGTACTTC; CDR3aa: CASSPSTGPKETQYF
d_gene: NA; abundance: NA; j_gene: TRBJ2-2; v_gene: TRBV6-1; CDR3nt: TGTGCCAGCAGGGACATCCTCGGGGAGCTGTTTTTT; CDR3aa: CASRDILGELFF
d_gene: NA; abundance: NA; j_gene: TRBJ2-3; v_gene: TRBV10-3; CDR3nt: TGTGCCAGTAGCGAAACTAGCACAGATACGCAGTATTTT; CDR3aa: CASSETSTDTQYF
d_gene: TRBD1; abundance: few; j_gene: TRBJ1-2; v_gene: TRBV7-9; CDR3nt: TGTGCCAGCAGCTTAGCGCCGACAGGGAGGGGCTACACCTTC; CDR3aa: CASSLAPTGRGYTF
d_gene: NA; abundance: NA; j_gene: TRBJ2-2; v_gene: TRBV19; CDR3nt: TGTGCCAGTGGCCGCGACTTGAACACCGGGGAGCTGTTTTTT; CDR3aa: CASGRDLNTGELFF
d_gene: TRBD1; abundance: NA; j_gene: TRBJ2-5; v_gene: TRBV11-3; CDR3nt: TGTGCCAGCAGCTCAGGCCGGACAGGGGGTGCAGAGACCCAGTACTTC; CDR3aa: CASSSGRTGGAETQYF
d_gene: TRBD1; abundance: NA; j_gene: TRBJ2-7; v_gene: TRBV6-5; CDR3nt: TGTGCCAGCAGCCGGGACAGGGGAGTATTCGAGCAGTACTTC; CDR3aa: CASSRDRGVFEQYF
d_gene: NA; abundance: NA; j_gene: TRBJ2-5; v_gene: TRBV29-1; CDR3nt: TGCAGCGTTGAAATCTGGCGGTCAGAGGAGGTAGTCCAAGAGACCCAGTACTTC; CDR3aa: CSVEIWRSEEVVQETQYF